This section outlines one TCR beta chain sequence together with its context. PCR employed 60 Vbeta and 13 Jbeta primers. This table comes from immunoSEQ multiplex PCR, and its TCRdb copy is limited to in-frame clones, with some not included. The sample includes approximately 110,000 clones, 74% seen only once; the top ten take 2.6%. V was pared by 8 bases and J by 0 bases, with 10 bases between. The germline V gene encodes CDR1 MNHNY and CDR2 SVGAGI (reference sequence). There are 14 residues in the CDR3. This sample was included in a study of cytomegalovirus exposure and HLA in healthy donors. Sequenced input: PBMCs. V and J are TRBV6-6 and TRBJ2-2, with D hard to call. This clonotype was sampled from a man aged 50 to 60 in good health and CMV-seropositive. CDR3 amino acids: CASHSSPNTGELFF. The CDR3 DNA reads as TGTGCCAGCCATTCTAGTCCGAACACCGGGGAGCTGTTTTTT.